The clone carrying this TCR beta chain has at least ten counts. This sample is part of a study of low-dose radiotherapy and immunotherapy resistance in tumors. At the level of the study: Patients were on oral aspirin 300 mg taken daily for four cycles from cycle 1 day 1.

TRAV and TRBV primers primed cDNA for both TCRalpha and TCRbeta. For amplifying TCRs, the PCR ran for about 22 cycles with Phusion, which was used together with a constant-region primer and the adapter on the V primers. Isolated mRNA underwent amplification by in vitro transcription. TCRdb re-called the reads with MiXCR, one entry per CDR3 protein. The repertoire holds around 58,000 distinct CDR3 sequences, with about 25% as singletons. The time point: after trial treatment. The treatment is: LDRT plus nivolumab, ipilimumab, low-dose cyclophosphamide and aspirin (RACIN trial). Germline CDR1 and CDR2: SGHRS and YFSETQ. The CDR3 spans 15 residues. Trimming removed 4 bases at V and 2 bases at J, with 15 bases between.

The TCR comes from a male donor with prostate cancer. V is TRBV5-1 and J is TRBJ1-1, with D perhaps TRBD1 (5 bases). The specimen was PBMCs, collected after low-dose radiotherapy plus immunotherapy. The CDR3 spells CASSASGRGNTEAFF. The CDR3 DNA follows: TGCGCCAGCAGCGCGTCAGGGCGAGGAAACACTGAAGCTTTCTTT.